This TCR beta chain was sequenced during a study of T cells in Graves' hyperthyroidism and ophthalmopathy. Study-level findings and limits: Classification by a 13 V-J model distinguished ophthalmopathy from stable hyperthyroidism. Appearing also in blood were most of the thyroid clonotypes expanded above 0.001.

Trimming at V came to 6 bases and at J to 4 bases, leaving 7 bases not matched to a gene. The CDR3 contains 16 residues. Regions amplified from RNA transcripts were the TCR beta CDR3 regions. HTBI primers were employed in a first-round RT-PCR of the TCR CDR3. TCRdb reanalysed the multiplex PCR reads using MiXCR and keeps one entry per CDR3 protein. The sample lists under 350,000 distinct CDR3 sequences, around 20% occurring once. Across 18 months, stable Graves' hyperthyroidism was marked by no progression to ophthalmopathy. On the basis of clinical symptoms, serum thyroxine and TRAb, thyroid ultrasound and orbital computed tomography, diagnoses were made. This clonotype was recorded many times. What it binds is unknown.

The chain recombines TRBV12-3 or TRBV12-4 with TRBJ2-1; 12 bases are shared with TRBD2. This TCR derives from a woman aged 45-60 years with Graves' hyperthyroidism. Sequenced input: blood. CDR3 sequence: CASSPLLAGGYNEQFF. The CDR3 DNA reads TGTGCCAGCAGCCCACTGCTAGCGGGAGGGTACAATGAGCAGTTCTTC.